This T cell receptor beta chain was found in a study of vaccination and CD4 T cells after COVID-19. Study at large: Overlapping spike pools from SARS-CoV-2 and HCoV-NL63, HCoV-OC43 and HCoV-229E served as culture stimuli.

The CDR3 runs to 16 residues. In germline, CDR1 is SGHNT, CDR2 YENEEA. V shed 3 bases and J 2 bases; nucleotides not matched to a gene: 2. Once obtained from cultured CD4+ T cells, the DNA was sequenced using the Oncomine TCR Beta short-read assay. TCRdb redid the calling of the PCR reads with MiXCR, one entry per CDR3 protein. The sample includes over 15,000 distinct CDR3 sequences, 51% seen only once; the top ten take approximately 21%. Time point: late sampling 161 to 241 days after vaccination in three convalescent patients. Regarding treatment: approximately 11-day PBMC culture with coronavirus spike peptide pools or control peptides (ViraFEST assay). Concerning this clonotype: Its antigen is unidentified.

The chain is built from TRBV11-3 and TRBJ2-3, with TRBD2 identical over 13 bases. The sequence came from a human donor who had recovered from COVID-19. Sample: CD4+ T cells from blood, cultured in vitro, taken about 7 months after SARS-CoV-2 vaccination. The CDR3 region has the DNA TGTGCCAGCAGCTTCGGGACTAGCGGGATCACAGATACGCAGTATTTT. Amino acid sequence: CASSFGTSGITDTQYF.